One sample yielded the 27 T cell receptor beta chains listed below, sequenced in a study of blood T cell repertoires in COVID-19. The protocol was immunoSEQ multiplex PCR, while the TCRdb copy is restricted to in-frame clones and leaves out a portion. The repertoire holds approximately 200,000 clones, with more than 75% as singletons. The sequenced sample was peripheral blood. These receptors were taken from a man in his forties with active or convalescent COVID-19.

This clone was picked up one time. The sample holds other DNA sequences that translate to the same CDR3. The V and J genes are TRBV5-1 and TRBJ2-7; 10 bases agree with TRBD2. The germline gives CDR1 SGHRS, CDR2 YFSETQ. Germline trimming cut 0 bases from V and 0 bases from J; bases unmatched to any gene: 0. The CDR3 totals 15 residues. DNA for the CDR3: TGCGCCAGCAGCTTGGGGACTAGCGGCTCCTACGAGCAGTACTTC. It yields the protein CASSLGTSGSYEQYF.

In this sample, this clone turned up once. The V call is TRBV3-1 (or the pseudogene TRBV3-2), the J call TRBJ1-2; 7 nucleotides agree with TRBD1. V shed 1 base, J shed 8 bases, and the junction held 10 bases outside the gene matches. Germline loops: CDR1 LGHDT, CDR2 YNNKEL (reference sequence). The length of the CDR3 is 15 residues. CDR3 protein: CASSQGTGRMVGYTF. The CDR3 DNA follows: TGTGCCAGCAGCCAAGGGACAGGAAGAATGGTCGGCTACACCTTC.

This rearrangement joins TRBV3-1 (or the pseudogene TRBV3-2) to TRBJ1-2; D is perhaps TRBD1 (5 bases). The ends were cut back, 2 bases at V and 6 bases at J, with 10 bases in the middle. This CDR3 has 13 residues. Looked up from germline, CDR1 is LGHDT and CDR2 is YNNKEL (reference sequence). The CDR3 DNA is TGTGCCAGCAGCCAACAGGCAGGGAATGGCTACACCTTC. Translated, it gives CASSQQAGNGYTF.

J is TRBJ1-1 and V is TRBV7-3; 7 nucleotides line up with TRBD1. Germline assignment: CDR1 SGHTA and CDR2 FQGTGA. The CDR3 loop spans 14 amino acids. V lost 1 base to trimming and J lost 4 bases; unmatched junction nucleotides: 3. The CDR3, as DNA: TGTGCCAGCAGCTTAAACAGGGACAGCACTGAAGCTTTCTTT. Protein sequence: CASSLNRDSTEAFF.

The chain uses TRBV27 and TRBJ2-2; maybe TRBD2 (5 bases). Trimming removed 5 bases from V and 2 bases from J, with 18 bases in between. Germline loops: CDR1 MNHEY, CDR2 SMNVEV (reference sequence). This CDR3 is built from 17 residues. As DNA, the CDR3 is TGTGCCAGCAGTCAACTAGGAGTGGGAACTAACACCGGGGAGCTGTTTTTT. Translated, it gives CASSQLGVGTNTGELFF.

This rearrangement joins TRBV11-1 to TRBJ1-2; 8 bases match TRBD1. The germline gives CDR1 SGHAT, CDR2 FQDESV (reference sequence). J lost 4 bases, V lost 1 base, and 8 bases had no gene match. This CDR3 spans 16 amino acids. The DNA for the CDR3 is TGTGCCAGCAGCTTAGGTTGGGGACAGGCCGTCTATGGCTACACCTTC. As protein: CASSLGWGQAVYGYTF.

The chain links TRBV4-1 to TRBJ1-5; D not certain. This CDR3 has 13 residues. The ends were cut back, 5 bases at V and 1 base at J, with 6 bases in the middle. Germline CDR1 is MGHRA and CDR2 is YSYEKL. CDR3 coding DNA: TGCGCCAGCAGCGGAGAGAGCAATCAGCCCCAGCATTTT. Its protein is CASSGESNQPQHF.

The chain carries TRBV5-6 and TRBJ2-2; the match to TRBD2 covers 8 bases. CDR1 SGHDT and CDR2 YYEEEE come from the germline V gene. CDR3 length: 15 amino acids. After removal of 2 bases from V and 5 bases from J, the junction contained 5 bases not matched to a gene. CDR3 in DNA: TGTGCCAGCAGCTTCGGGAGGGATGTGACCGGGGAGCTGTTTTTT. Encoded protein: CASSFGRDVTGELFF.

The V call is TRBV28, the J call TRBJ1-5; D uncertain. This CDR3 spans 15 amino acids. V lost 7 bases and J 4 bases, leaving 17 bases between the germline ends. Per the germline V gene, CDR1 is MDHEN and CDR2 is SYDVKM. CDR3 DNA sequence: TGTGCCAGCATAGGTGCGGGTCCCTGGAATCAGCCCCAGCATTTT. This sequence encodes CASIGAGPWNQPQHF.

This chain joins TRBV28 and TRBJ1-2; 8 bases are a match to TRBD1. The CDR3 sequence is 13 residues long. Germline CDR1 is MDHEN and CDR2 is SYDVKM. The junction had 8 bases not matched to a gene; V was cut back by 6 bases and J by 8 bases. CDR3 nucleotides: TGTGCCAGCAGGTCGGCAGGGGGCGACGGCTACACCTTC. Its protein product is CASRSAGGDGYTF.

This chain connects TRBV5-4 to TRBJ1-4, with D perhaps TRBD1 (6 bases). Trimming removed 4 bases from V and 11 bases from J, with 27 bases in between. This CDR3 spans 17 amino acids. Per the germline V gene, CDR1 is SGHNT and CDR2 is YYREEE (reference sequence). CDR3 nucleotide sequence: TGTGCCAGCAGCACTGTCCCTGGGGGCCCTGAGGGGTGGAAACTGTTTTTT. This encodes CASSTVPGGPEGWKLFF.

The chain employs TRBV19 and TRBJ1-1, with 8 bases identical to TRBD1. Trimming removed 6 bases from V and 4 bases from J; junction bases left unmatched: 10. The CDR3 runs 15 residues. CDR1 LNHDA and CDR2 SQIVND come from the germline V gene (reference sequence). The DNA for the CDR3 is TGTGCCAGTAGAGATAAGACAGGGGAGGGCACTGAAGCTTTCTTT. It translates to CASRDKTGEGTEAFF.

This clone was seen a single time. This rearrangement joins TRBV9 to TRBJ2-3, with TRBD2 identical over 8 bases. This CDR3 comprises 16 residues. V shed 3 bases, J shed 2 bases, and the junction held 8 bases outside the gene matches. CDR1 and CDR2 (germline): SGDLS, YYNGEE. The CDR3 here is CASSATGLGLTDTQYF. CDR3 nucleotides: TGTGCCAGCAGCGCTACGGGACTAGGCCTCACAGATACGCAGTATTTT.

V usage is TRBV28 and J usage is TRBJ1-5, with D tentatively TRBD1 (6 bases). The V gene lost 3 bases and the J gene lost 3 bases, with 12 bases spanning the gap. Germline V gene lookup returns CDR1 MDHEN and CDR2 SYDVKM. The CDR3 is 15 amino acids. This chain's CDR3 is CASSLAGQFNQPQHF. The CDR3 DNA sequence: TGTGCCAGCAGTTTGGCTGGACAGTTCAATCAGCCCCAGCATTTT.

Written as DNA, the CDR3 is TGTGCCACCACATCCCTCGAGGGCCGGTGGGCAGATACGCAGTATTTT. It specifies CATTSLEGRWADTQYF. The V call is TRBV27, the J call TRBJ2-3; D is perhaps TRBD2 (5 bases). The ends were cut back, 10 bases at V and 4 bases at J, with 24 bases in the middle. This CDR3 contains 16 residues. CDR1 and CDR2 from the germline V gene are MNHEY and SMNVEV (reference sequence).

The V gene is TRBV2, the J gene TRBJ2-1; TRBD1 is a possible D gene (5 bases). The CDR3 has 16 amino acids. CDR1 and CDR2 from the germline V gene are SNHLY and FYNNEI. V lost 7 bases and J 6 bases, leaving 22 bases between the germline ends. CDR3 nucleotides: TGTGCCAGCACCGAGCGATGGGCAGGGTCAATCAATGAGCAGTTCTTC. Encoded protein: CASTERWAGSINEQFF.

The CDR3 DNA is TGTGCCAGCAGTTTACCTATATCCGGGACAGGGTTTGAGCAGCCCCAGCATTTT. This codes for CASSLPISGTGFEQPQHF. The V gene is TRBV28, the J gene TRBJ1-5, with 9 nucleotides matching TRBD1. In germline, CDR1 is MDHEN, CDR2 SYDVKM. This CDR3 is 18 amino acids long. V shed 2 bases, J shed 7 bases, and the junction held 15 bases outside the gene matches. The full variable domain, rest sourced from reference TRBV28 and TRBJ1-5, is DVKVTQSSRYLVKRTGEKVFLECVQDMDHENMFWYRQDPGLGLRLIYFSYDVKMKEKGDIPEGYSVSREKKERFSLILESASTNQTSMYLCASSLPISGTGFEQPQHFGDGTRLSIL.

This clone is a singleton in its sample. The chain uses TRBV2 and TRBJ1-5; D not resolved. The germline V and J ends were trimmed by 7 bases and 4 bases, with 11 bases remaining between them. The CDR3 runs to 13 residues. Germline V gene lookup returns CDR1 SNHLY and CDR2 FYNNEI. CDR3 in amino acids: CASMVQSNQPQHF. The DNA for the CDR3 is TGTGCCAGCATGGTACAGAGTAATCAGCCCCAGCATTTT.

The chain employs TRBV18 and TRBJ2-4; 10 bases are shared with TRBD1. J was trimmed by 8 bases and V by 1 base; bases with no gene match: 14. The CDR3 is 18 residues long. Per germline, CDR1 KGHSH and CDR2 LQKENI. This CDR3 reads CASSPLRQGAFDVDIQYF. CDR3 bases: TGTGCCAGCTCACCACTCAGACAGGGGGCGTTTGACGTGGACATTCAGTACTTC.

The V and J genes are TRBV24-1 and TRBJ2-1; 9 bases are a match to TRBD1. The CDR3 has 15 residues. The ends lost 4 bases at V and 1 base at J; junction bases unmatched: 1. Germline CDR1 and CDR2: KGHDR and SFDVKD. Here the CDR3 DNA reads TGTGCCACCAGTGACGGACAGGGGTCCTACAATGAGCAGTTCTTC. Translation: CATSDGQGSYNEQFF.

The count of this clone is one. The chain carries TRBV5-4 and TRBJ1-2; 10 bases agree with TRBD1. Germline assignment: CDR1 SGHNT and CDR2 YYREEE (reference sequence). V lost 4 bases, J lost 6 bases, and 15 bases stayed unmatched. This CDR3 has 17 residues. CDR3 sequence reads: CASSRPPGQGITHGYTF. CDR3 DNA sequence: TGTGCCAGCAGCCGACCCCCGGGACAGGGGATTACCCATGGCTACACCTTC.

CDR3 sequence reads: CASSVTGGSQPQHF. The CDR3 bases are TGTGCCAGCAGCGTCACAGGGGGCAGCCAGCCCCAGCATTTT. V gene TRBV6-5 combines with J gene TRBJ1-5, with TRBD1 identical over 9 bases. J was trimmed by 7 bases and V by 6 bases; bases with no gene match: 7. This CDR3 contains 14 residues. Germline values: CDR1 MNHEY, CDR2 SVGAGI.

This chain joins TRBV6-5 and TRBJ1-2; weak D call: TRBD1 (6 bases). Germline lookup yields CDR1 MNHEY and CDR2 SVGAGI. The CDR3 is 13 amino acids. The V end lost 6 bases, the J end lost 8 bases, and 16 bases lay between the germline ends. The CDR3: CASSIRGMEGYTF. CDR3 bases: TGTGCCAGCAGCATAAGGGGGATGGAGGGCTACACCTTC.

V is TRBV5-6 and J is TRBJ1-2; TRBD1 aligns across 10 bases. The CDR3 extends over 15 amino acids. V trimming: 3 bases; J trimming: 3 bases; junction bases outside the gene matches: 5. CDR1 SGHDT and CDR2 YYEEEE come from the germline V gene. CDR3 loop: CASSSPGQGYYGYTF. CDR3 sequence (DNA): TGTGCCAGCAGCTCTCCGGGACAGGGGTACTATGGCTACACCTTC. The full variable domain, completed using reference TRBV5-6 and TRBJ1-2, is DAGVTQSPTHLIKTRGQQVTLRCSPKSGHDTVSWYQQALGQGPQFIFQYYEEEERQRGNFPDRFSGHQFPNYSSELNVNALLLGDSALYLCASSSPGQGYYGYTFGSGTRLTVV.

The V call is TRBV6-5, the J call TRBJ1-6; D is perhaps TRBD1 (5 bases). Germline CDR1 is MNHEY and CDR2 is SVGAGI. This CDR3 contains 12 residues. The germline V and J ends were trimmed by 5 bases and 7 bases, with 6 bases remaining between them. CDR3 DNA: TGTGCCAGCAGTCGACAGAATTCACCCCTCCACTTT. As protein: CASSRQNSPLHF.

The V gene is TRBV5-5, the J gene TRBJ2-7; 8 bases are shared with TRBD1. Germline CDR1 reads SGHKS; CDR2 reads YYEKEE (reference sequence). V shed 5 bases and J 2 bases; nucleotides not matched to a gene: 6. This CDR3 has 14 amino acids. The CDR3 DNA sequence: TGTGCCAGCAGGCCCGACAGGGGAGCCTACGAGCAGTACTTC. Encoded protein: CASRPDRGAYEQYF.

This clone was detected once. This chain uses TRBV11-2 with TRBJ2-4, with 7 bases matching TRBD1. V dropped 4 bases and J dropped 5; count of bases not matched to a gene: 11. Germline V gene data show CDR1 as SGHAT and CDR2 as FQNNGV. This CDR3 is 16 amino acids long. CDR3 sequence reads: CASSSDRIGSQNIQYF. The CDR3 nucleotides are TGTGCCAGCAGCTCGGACAGGATTGGGTCCCAAAACATTCAGTACTTC.